The 2 T cell receptor beta chains presented below share a single source sample, sequenced in a study of regulatory T cells in long-lasting Graves disease. Time point reported: newly diagnosed GD, antithyroid drugs for less than 3 months. Researchers made the TCR library from RNA that was extracted from PBMCs. Both iRepertoire HTBI primers and Arm-PCR of CDR3 regions were used to build the TCR beta libraries. TCRdb reprocessed the multiplex PCR reads with MiXCR, giving one entry per CDR3 protein. The sample includes about 200,000 distinct CDR3 sequences, around 16% of them seen just once. The sample consisted of peripheral blood mononuclear cells (PBMCs), taken at new diagnosis, from a patient treated with antithyroid drugs. The receptor source for this set is a female donor with Graves disease.

This clonotype was recorded many times. The V call is TRBV2, the J call TRBJ2-3; 8 bases are shared with TRBD2. Germline V lookup: CDR1 SNHLY, CDR2 FYNNEI. The length of the CDR3 is 14 residues. The V gene end was trimmed by 4 bases and the J gene end by 4 bases; junction bases not matched to a gene: 4. Here the CDR3 reads CASSGLAQADTQYF. The CDR3 bases are TGTGCCAGCAGTGGACTAGCGCAGGCAGATACGCAGTATTTT. Combining the CDR3 with reference TRBV2 and TRBJ2-3 gives the whole variable domain EPEVTQTPSHQVTQMGQEVILRCVPISNHLYFYWYRQILGQKVEFLVSFYNNEISEKSEIFDDQFSVERPDGSNFTLKIRSTKLEDSAMYFCASSGLAQADTQYFGPGTRLTVL.

Points on this clonotype: A much bigger clone sits one base away, suggesting this may be a read error. The chain joins TRBV3-1 to TRBJ2-7, with a weak D call TRBD2 (5 bases). The germline CDR1 and CDR2 sequences are LGHDT and YNNKEL (reference sequence). CDR3 length: 13 residues. The CDR3, as DNA: TGTGCCAGCAGCCAAAAAGCGGCCTACGAGCGGTACTTC. This sequence encodes CASSQKAAYERYF.